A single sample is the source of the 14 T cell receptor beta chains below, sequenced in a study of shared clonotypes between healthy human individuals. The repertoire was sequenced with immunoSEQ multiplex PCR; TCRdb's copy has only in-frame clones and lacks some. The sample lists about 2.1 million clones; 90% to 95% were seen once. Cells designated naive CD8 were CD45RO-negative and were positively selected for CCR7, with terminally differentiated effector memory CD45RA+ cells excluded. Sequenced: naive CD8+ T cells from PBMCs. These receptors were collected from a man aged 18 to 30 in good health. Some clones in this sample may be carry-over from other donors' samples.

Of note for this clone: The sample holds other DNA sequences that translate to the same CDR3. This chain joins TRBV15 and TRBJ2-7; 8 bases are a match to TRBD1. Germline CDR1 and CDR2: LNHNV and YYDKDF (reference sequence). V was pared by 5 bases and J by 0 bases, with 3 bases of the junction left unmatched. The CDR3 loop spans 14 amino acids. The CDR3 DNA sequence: TGTGCCACCAGCTCCGGGACAGGCTCCTACGAGCAGTACTTC. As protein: CATSSGTGSYEQYF.

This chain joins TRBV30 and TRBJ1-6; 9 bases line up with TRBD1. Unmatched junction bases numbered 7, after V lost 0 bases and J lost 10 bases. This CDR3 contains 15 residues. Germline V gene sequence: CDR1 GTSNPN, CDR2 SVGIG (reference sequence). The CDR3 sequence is CAWSVAGQGDSPLHF. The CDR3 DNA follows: TGTGCCTGGAGTGTCGCGGGACAGGGTGACTCACCCCTCCACTTT.

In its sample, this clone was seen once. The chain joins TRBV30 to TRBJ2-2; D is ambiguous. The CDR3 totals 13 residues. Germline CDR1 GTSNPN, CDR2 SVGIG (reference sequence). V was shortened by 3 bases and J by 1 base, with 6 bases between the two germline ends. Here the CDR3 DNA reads TGTGCCTGGAGCATCGAGAACACCGGGGAGCTGTTTTTT. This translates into CAWSIENTGELFF. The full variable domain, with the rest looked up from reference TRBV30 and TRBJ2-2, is SQTIHQWPATLVQPVGSPLSLECTVEGTSNPNLYWYRQAAGRGLQLLFYSVGIGQISSEVPQNLSASRPQDRQFILSSKKLLLSDSGFYLCAWSIENTGELFFGEGSRLTVL.

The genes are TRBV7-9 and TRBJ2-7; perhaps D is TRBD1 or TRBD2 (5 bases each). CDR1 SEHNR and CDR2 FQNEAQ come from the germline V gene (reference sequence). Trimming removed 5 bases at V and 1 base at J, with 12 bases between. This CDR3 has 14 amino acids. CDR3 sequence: CASSLLGRSYEQYF. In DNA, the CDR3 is TGTGCCAGCAGCCTTCTGGGACGTTCCTACGAGCAGTACTTC.

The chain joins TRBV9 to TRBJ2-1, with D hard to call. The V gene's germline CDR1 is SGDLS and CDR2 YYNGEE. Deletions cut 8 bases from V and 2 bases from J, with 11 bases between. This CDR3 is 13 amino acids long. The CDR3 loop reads CASGVAAYNEQFF. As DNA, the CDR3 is TGTGCCAGTGGGGTGGCAGCCTACAATGAGCAGTTCTTC.

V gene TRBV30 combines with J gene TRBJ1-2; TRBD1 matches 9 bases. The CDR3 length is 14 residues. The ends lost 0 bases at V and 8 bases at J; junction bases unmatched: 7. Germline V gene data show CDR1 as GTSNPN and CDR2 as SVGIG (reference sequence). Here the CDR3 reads CAWSVYRGRWGYTF. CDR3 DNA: TGTGCCTGGAGTGTATACAGGGGGCGGTGGGGCTACACCTTC.

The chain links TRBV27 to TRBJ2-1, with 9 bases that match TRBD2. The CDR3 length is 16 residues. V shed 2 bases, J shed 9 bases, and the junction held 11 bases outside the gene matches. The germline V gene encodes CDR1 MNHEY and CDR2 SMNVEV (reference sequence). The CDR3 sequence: CASSLHAGGLWSEQFF. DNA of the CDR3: TGTGCCAGCAGTTTACATGCGGGAGGGCTATGGAGTGAGCAGTTCTTC.

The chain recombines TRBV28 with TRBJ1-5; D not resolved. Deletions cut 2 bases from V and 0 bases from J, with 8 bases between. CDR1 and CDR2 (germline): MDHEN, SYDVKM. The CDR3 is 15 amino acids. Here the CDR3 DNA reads TGTGCCAGCAGTTTACGGAGGAATAGCAATCAGCCCCAGCATTTT. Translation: CASSLRRNSNQPQHF.

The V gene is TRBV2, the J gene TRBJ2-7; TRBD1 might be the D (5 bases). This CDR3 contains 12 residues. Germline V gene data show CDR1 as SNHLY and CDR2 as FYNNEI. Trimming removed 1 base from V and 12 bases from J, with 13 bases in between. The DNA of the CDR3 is TGTGCCAGCAGTGAAGGGACACTCATCTCGTACTTC. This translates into CASSEGTLISYF.

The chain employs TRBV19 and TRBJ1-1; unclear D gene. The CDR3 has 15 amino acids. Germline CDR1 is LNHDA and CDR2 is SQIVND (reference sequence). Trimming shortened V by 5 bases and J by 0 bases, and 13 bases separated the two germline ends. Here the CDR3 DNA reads TGTGCCAGTAGTGGCTTCCAGGCTATGAACACTGAAGCTTTCTTT. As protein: CASSGFQAMNTEAFF.

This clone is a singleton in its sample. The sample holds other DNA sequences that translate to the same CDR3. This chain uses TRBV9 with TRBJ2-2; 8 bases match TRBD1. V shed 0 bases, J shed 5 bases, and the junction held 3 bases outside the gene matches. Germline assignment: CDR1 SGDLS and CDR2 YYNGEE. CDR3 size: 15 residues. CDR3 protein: CASSVETGGTGELFF. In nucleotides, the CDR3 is TGTGCCAGCAGCGTAGAAACAGGGGGGACCGGGGAGCTGTTTTTT.

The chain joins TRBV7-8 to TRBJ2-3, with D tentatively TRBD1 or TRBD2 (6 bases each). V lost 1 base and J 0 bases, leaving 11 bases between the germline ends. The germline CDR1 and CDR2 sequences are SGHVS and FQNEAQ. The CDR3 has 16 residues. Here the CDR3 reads CASSLVGGPSTDTQYF. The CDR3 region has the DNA TGTGCCAGCAGCTTAGTCGGGGGCCCCAGCACAGATACGCAGTATTTT. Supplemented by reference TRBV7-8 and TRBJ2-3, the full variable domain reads GAGVSQSPRYKVAKRGQDVALRCDPISGHVSLFWYQQALGQGPEFLTYFQNEAQLDKSGLPSDRFFAERPEGSVSTLKIQRTQQEDSAVYLCASSLVGGPSTDTQYFGPGTRLTVL.

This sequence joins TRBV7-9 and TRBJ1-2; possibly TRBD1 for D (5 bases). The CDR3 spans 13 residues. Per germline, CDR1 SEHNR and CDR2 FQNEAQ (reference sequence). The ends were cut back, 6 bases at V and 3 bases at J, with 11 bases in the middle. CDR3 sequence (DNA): TGTGCCAGCAGGCTAGGAGGGGACTATGGCTACACCTTC. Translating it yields CASRLGGDYGYTF. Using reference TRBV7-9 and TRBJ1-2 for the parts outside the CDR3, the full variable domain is DTGVSQNPRHKITKRGQNVTFRCDPISEHNRLYWYRQTLGQGPEFLTYFQNEAQLEKSRLLSDRFSAERPKGSFSTLEIQRTEQGDSAMYLCASRLGGDYGYTFGSGTRLTVV.

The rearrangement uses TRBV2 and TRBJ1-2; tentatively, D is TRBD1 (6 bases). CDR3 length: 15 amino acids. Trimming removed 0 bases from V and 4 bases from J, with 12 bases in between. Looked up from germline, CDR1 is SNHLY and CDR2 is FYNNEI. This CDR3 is CASSEAGGAIYGYTF. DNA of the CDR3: TGTGCCAGCAGTGAAGCCGGGGGGGCCATCTATGGCTACACCTTC.